The 20 T cell receptor beta chains below come from one sample, sequenced in a study of metastatic and nonmetastatic thyroid tumors. TCRdb ran MiXCR on the PCR reads. The sample yields 30,000 to 35,000 clones, just under 30% seen once. All patients reached thyroid surgery having received no treatment beforehand. The specimen was blood. These receptors all come from a female donor with papillary thyroid cancer or a benign thyroid nodule (not recorded which). Some clones in this sample may be carry-over from other donors' samples.

This clone came up a few times. The genes are TRBV10-1 and TRBJ2-7; the D is unclear. V was pared by 4 bases and J by 5 bases, with 6 bases between. CDR3 length equals 11 residues. CDR1 WNHNN and CDR2 SYGVQD come from the germline V gene (reference sequence). CDR3 loop: CASSGAHEQYF. The CDR3 DNA sequence: TGCGCCAGCAGTGGGGCCCACGAGCAGTACTTC.

This clone was counted many times. The rearrangement links TRBV9 to TRBJ1-1, with D hard to call. CDR3 length: 15 amino acids. Between the trimmed V and J ends, which lost 4 bases and 0 bases, there was a span of 13 bases. The V gene's germline CDR1 is SGDLS and CDR2 YYNGEE. The CDR3 nucleotides read TGTGCCAGCAGCCCACAAGACGGATTGAACACTGAAGCTTTCTTT. It yields the protein CASSPQDGLNTEAFF. The variable domain in full, with the rest retrieved from reference TRBV9 and TRBJ1-1, is DSGVTQTPKHLITATGQRVTLRCSPRSGDLSVYWYQQSLDQGLQFLIQYYNGEERAKGNILERFSAQQFPDLHSELNLSSLELGDSALYFCASSPQDGLNTEAFFGQGTRLTVV.

J is TRBJ2-7 and V is TRBV7-8; D remains unclear. The ends were cut back, 5 bases at V and 6 bases at J, with 8 bases in the middle. The germline V gene encodes CDR1 SGHVS and CDR2 FQNEAQ. This CDR3 has 11 amino acids. CDR3 DNA: TGTGCCAGCAGCCCTTTAGTCGAGCAGTACTTC. Translation: CASSPLVEQYF.

The chain uses TRBV4-1 and TRBJ1-3; a possible D gene is TRBD1 (6 bases). The CDR3 extends over 15 amino acids. Per germline, CDR1 MGHRA and CDR2 YSYEKL. Trimming stripped 1 base from V and 2 bases from J, with 9 bases between. For the CDR3, the DNA is TGCGCCAGCAGCCAAGTTGCAGGGGCTGGAAACACCATATATTTT. Translated: CASSQVAGAGNTIYF.

This clone was observed a few times. The rearrangement joins TRBV12-3 or TRBV12-4 to TRBJ2-2; either TRBD1 or TRBD2 may supply D (6 bases each). This CDR3 is built from 16 residues. Trimming stripped 6 bases from V and 4 bases from J, with 18 bases between. The CDR3 coding sequence is TGTGCCAGCAGCCCCGTGGAGGGGGGAGGCACCGGGGAGCTGTTTTTT. Translating gives CASSPVEGGGTGELFF.

A few counts support this clone. The rearrangement uses TRBV2 and TRBJ2-5, with 11 bases identical to TRBD1. V lost 7 bases to trimming and J lost 1 base; unmatched junction nucleotides: 8. This CDR3 has 16 amino acids. CDR1 and CDR2 from the germline V gene are SNHLY and FYNNEI. In DNA form, the CDR3 reads TGTGCCAGCACTGGCCCGGGACAGGGGGGCCAAGAGACCCAGTACTTC. It yields the protein CASTGPGQGGQETQYF.

The sample holds a few counts of this clone. This chain's CDR3 is CASRGDFYENYF. The DNA for the CDR3 is TGTGCCAGCAGGGGTGATTTCTACGAGAACTACTTC. V gene TRBV6-1 combines with J gene TRBJ2-7; D gene unclear. The CDR3 extends over 12 amino acids. Germline V gene lookup returns CDR1 MNHNS and CDR2 SASEGT. V shed 6 bases and J shed 13 bases, with 19 bases lying between them.

The chain has TRBV20-1 and TRBJ2-1; D uncertain. The CDR3 is 17 residues long. Trimming pared 5 bases from V and 0 bases from J, leaving 20 bases between. Germline V gives CDR1 DFQATT, CDR2 SNEGSKA (reference sequence). The CDR3 sequence is CSAANRGVLSSYNEQFF. The CDR3 coding sequence is TGCAGTGCTGCTAATCGAGGCGTGTTAAGCTCCTACAATGAGCAGTTCTTC.

The CDR3: CASTPEGGTDTQYF. In nucleotides, the CDR3 is TGTGCCAGCACCCCGGAGGGTGGCACAGATACGCAGTATTTT. The chain employs TRBV12-3 or TRBV12-4 and TRBJ2-3, with D maybe TRBD2 (6 bases). CDR3 length: 14 amino acids. Trimming shortened V by 7 bases and J by 1 base, and 12 bases separated the two germline ends.

This clone is classed as medium-sized. One end of the junction does not line up with germline, which may come from a read error. The CDR3 reads CASREGQGATGANVLTF. In DNA, the CDR3 is TGTGCCAGCAGGGAAGGACAGGGGGCAACTGGGGCCAACGTCCTGACTTTC. The V call is TRBV6-1, the J call TRBJ2-6, with 11 bases that match TRBD1. The CDR3 loop spans 17 amino acids. Germline V gives CDR1 MNHNS, CDR2 SASEGT.

This clone was seen more than once but under ten times. The chain joins TRBV6-5 to TRBJ2-7; D is perhaps TRBD1 (6 bases). Germline V gene lookup returns CDR1 MNHEY and CDR2 SVGAGI. V was shortened by 4 bases and J by 2 bases, with 21 bases between the two germline ends. The CDR3 has 17 residues. The chain's CDR3 is CASSSLSTGRNPYEQYF. The CDR3 bases are TGTGCCAGCAGTTCTCTATCCACAGGGCGAAACCCCTACGAGCAGTACTTC.

By share of the sample, this clone is medium-sized. The chain carries TRBV12-3 or TRBV12-4 and TRBJ2-7; 7 bases map to TRBD2. V was clipped by 3 bases and J by 6 bases; unmatched bases: 14. CDR3 length equals 16 residues. CDR3 in amino acids: CASSFQSWRAGAEQYF. DNA for the CDR3: TGTGCCAGCAGTTTTCAATCATGGCGTGCGGGAGCCGAGCAGTACTTC.

This clone was detected a few times. Since the CDR3 does not end with the conserved phenylalanine or tryptophan, this likely comes from a read error. The DNA is left out, because the CDR3 cannot be placed on it with certainty; the CDR3 is given as TCRdb lists it. This chain links TRBV12-3 or TRBV12-4 with TRBJ2-4. From its first to its last residue, the CDR3 has 8 amino acids. The CDR3 protein is CASSFPKA.

The genes are TRBV2 and TRBJ2-1, with D tentatively TRBD2 (6 bases). Trimming cost V 3 bases and J 6 bases, with 15 bases left between them. The CDR3 spans 15 residues. Germline CDR1 and CDR2: SNHLY and FYNNEI. CDR3 bases: TGTGCCAGCAGTGATGCCCCACGGGGGAGCAATGAGCAGTTCTTC. It translates to CASSDAPRGSNEQFF.

Only a few counts were recorded for this clone. V and J are TRBV28 and TRBJ2-1, with D tentatively TRBD2 (5 bases). V dropped 6 bases and J dropped 2 bases, with 14 bases sitting between them. This CDR3 is built from 15 residues. The V gene's germline CDR1 is MDHEN and CDR2 SYDVKM. The CDR3 here is CASRPRSGAYNEQFF. CDR3 coding DNA: TGTGCCAGCAGGCCCCGGAGCGGTGCCTACAATGAGCAGTTCTTC.

In its sample, this clone was seen once. The junction departs from germline at one end; a sequencing error may be responsible. The genes are TRBV11-2 and TRBJ2-7, with 8 bases aligning to TRBD1. The CDR3 has 15 amino acids. The germline gives CDR1 SGHAT, CDR2 FQNNGV. This CDR3 reads CASSSRGRFAYEHYF. The CDR3 DNA is TGTGCCAGCAGCTCCAGGGGGCGGTTTGCCTACGAGCATTACTTC.

The rearrangement joins TRBV5-1 to TRBJ2-7, with D perhaps given as TRBD1 or TRBD2 (5 bases each). The CDR3 sequence is 16 residues long. V was pared by 2 bases and J by 4 bases, with 19 bases between. Looked up from germline, CDR1 is SGHRS and CDR2 is YFSETQ. The DNA for the CDR3 is TGCGCCAGCAGCTTCCAGGCCCGACAGTGGGGGTACGAGCAGTACTTC. Its translation is CASSFQARQWGYEQYF.

The gene calls are TRBV7-2 and TRBJ1-2; D is uncertain. Between the trimmed V and J ends, which lost 2 bases and 7 bases, there was a span of 8 bases. CDR3 length: 12 residues. CDR1 SGHTA and CDR2 FQGNSA come from the germline V gene. In DNA, the CDR3 is TGTGCCAGCAGCTTAAATAGGGCTGGCTACACCTTC. Its translation: CASSLNRAGYTF.

The chain employs TRBV11-2 and TRBJ2-1; TRBD2 agrees at 12 bases. The V segment lost 3 bases and the J segment 5 bases; nucleotides outside the gene matches: 2. Germline V gene sequence: CDR1 SGHAT, CDR2 FQNNGV. This CDR3 has 15 residues. The CDR3 reads CASSFGLAGNNEQFF. The DNA of the CDR3 is TGTGCCAGCAGCTTCGGACTAGCGGGAAACAATGAGCAGTTCTTC.

This chain connects TRBV30 to TRBJ1-2; D may be TRBD1 (6 bases). This CDR3 is 13 amino acids long. V gave up 1 base and J gave up 5 bases, with 11 bases separating them. The germline V gene has CDR1 GTSNPN and CDR2 SVGIG (reference sequence). CDR3 coding DNA: TGTGCCTGGAGTGCCAGGGGAGGATATGGCTACACCTTC. This translates into CAWSARGGYGYTF.